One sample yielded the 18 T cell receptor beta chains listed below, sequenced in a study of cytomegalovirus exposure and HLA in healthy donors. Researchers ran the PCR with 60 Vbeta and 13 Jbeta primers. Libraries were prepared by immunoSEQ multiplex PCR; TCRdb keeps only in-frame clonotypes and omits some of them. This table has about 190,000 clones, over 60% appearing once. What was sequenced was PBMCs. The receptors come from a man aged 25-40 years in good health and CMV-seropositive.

The CDR3 sequence: CASSAQGRGTEAFF. The CDR3 bases are TGCGCCAGCAGCGCGCAGGGGCGCGGTACTGAAGCTTTCTTT. The chain links TRBV4-3 to TRBJ1-1; possible D gene TRBD1, 6 bases. There are 14 residues in the CDR3. Germline-derived CDR1 and CDR2 are LGHNA and YSLEER. Trimming removed 5 bases at V and 5 bases at J, with 15 bases between.

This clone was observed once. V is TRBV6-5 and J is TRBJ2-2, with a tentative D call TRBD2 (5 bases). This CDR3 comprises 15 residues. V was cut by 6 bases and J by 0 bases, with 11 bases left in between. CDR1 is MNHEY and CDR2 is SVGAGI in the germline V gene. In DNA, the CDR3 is TGTGCCAGCAGCTTTCAGCGGTCGAACACCGGGGAGCTGTTTTTT. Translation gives CASSFQRSNTGELFF.

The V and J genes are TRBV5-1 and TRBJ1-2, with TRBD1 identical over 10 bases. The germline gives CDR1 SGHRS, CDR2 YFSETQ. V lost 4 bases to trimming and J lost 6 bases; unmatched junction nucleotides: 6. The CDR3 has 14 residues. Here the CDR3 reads CASSPRDRGDGYTF. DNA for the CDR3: TGCGCCAGCAGCCCCCGGGACAGGGGAGATGGCTACACCTTC.

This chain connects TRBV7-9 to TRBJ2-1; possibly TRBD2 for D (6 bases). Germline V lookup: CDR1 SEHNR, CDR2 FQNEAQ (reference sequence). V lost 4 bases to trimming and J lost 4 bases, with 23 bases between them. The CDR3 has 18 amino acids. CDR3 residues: CASSSRLVSRSLYNEQFF. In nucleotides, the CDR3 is TGTGCCAGCAGCTCGCGACTAGTAAGTCGCTCTCTTTACAATGAGCAGTTCTTC.

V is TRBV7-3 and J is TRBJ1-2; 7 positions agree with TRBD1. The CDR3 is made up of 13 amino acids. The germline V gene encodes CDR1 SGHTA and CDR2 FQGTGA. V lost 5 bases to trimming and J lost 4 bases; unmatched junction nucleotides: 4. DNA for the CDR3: TGTGCCAGCAGCCAGGGACAGTTCTATGGCTACACCTTC. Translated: CASSQGQFYGYTF.

CDR3 region: CASSPRQGWTYGYTF. DNA of the CDR3: TGTGCCAGCAGCCCACGACAGGGGTGGACCTATGGCTACACCTTC. The genes are TRBV7-2 and TRBJ1-2; TRBD1 aligns across 8 bases. CDR3 length equals 15 residues. The V gene's germline CDR1 is SGHTA and CDR2 FQGNSA. After removal of 5 bases from V and 4 bases from J, the junction contained 9 bases not matched to a gene.

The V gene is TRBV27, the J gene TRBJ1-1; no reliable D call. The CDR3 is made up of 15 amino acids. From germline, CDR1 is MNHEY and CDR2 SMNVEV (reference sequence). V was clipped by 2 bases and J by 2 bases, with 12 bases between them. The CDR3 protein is CASSLGQWSNTEAFF. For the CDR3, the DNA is TGTGCCAGCAGTTTAGGTCAATGGAGTAACACTGAAGCTTTCTTT.

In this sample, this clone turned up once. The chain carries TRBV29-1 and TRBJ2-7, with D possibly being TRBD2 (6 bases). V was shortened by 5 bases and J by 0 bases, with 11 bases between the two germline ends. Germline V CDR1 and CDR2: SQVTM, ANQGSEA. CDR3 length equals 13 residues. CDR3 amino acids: CSVRAGSSYEQYF. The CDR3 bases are TGCAGCGTTAGAGCGGGTTCCTCCTACGAGCAGTACTTC.

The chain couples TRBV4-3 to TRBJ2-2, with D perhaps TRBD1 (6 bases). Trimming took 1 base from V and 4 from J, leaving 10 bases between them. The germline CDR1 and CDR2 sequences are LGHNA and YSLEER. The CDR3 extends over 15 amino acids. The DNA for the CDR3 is TGCGCCAGCAGCCAAGTTGTCAGGGGCACCGGGGAGCTGTTTTTT. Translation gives CASSQVVRGTGELFF.

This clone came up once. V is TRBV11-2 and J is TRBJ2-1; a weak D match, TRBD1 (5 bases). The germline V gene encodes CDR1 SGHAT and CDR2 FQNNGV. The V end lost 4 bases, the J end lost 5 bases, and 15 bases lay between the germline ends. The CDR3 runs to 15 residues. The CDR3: CASSSLRQGHNEQFF. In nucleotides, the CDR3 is TGTGCCAGCAGCTCTCTTCGGCAGGGTCACAATGAGCAGTTCTTC.

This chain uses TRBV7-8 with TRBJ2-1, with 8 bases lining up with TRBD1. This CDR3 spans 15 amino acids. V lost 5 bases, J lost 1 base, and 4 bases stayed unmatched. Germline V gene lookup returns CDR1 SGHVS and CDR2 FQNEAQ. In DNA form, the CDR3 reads TGTGCCAGCAGCCTCGGACAGGGATCCTACAATGAGCAGTTCTTC. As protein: CASSLGQGSYNEQFF.

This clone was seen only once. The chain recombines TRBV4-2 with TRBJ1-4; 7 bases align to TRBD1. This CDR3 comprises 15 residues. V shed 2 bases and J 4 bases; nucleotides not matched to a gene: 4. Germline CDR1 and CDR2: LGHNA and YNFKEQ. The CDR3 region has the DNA TGTGCCAGCAGCCAAAGGGGACAGAGTAATGAAAAACTGTTTTTT. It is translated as CASSQRGQSNEKLFF.

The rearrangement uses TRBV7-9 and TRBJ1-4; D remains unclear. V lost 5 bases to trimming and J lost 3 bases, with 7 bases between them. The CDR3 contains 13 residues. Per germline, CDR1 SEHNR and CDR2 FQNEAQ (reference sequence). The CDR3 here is CASSPGANEKLFF. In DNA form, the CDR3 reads TGTGCCAGCAGCCCGGGAGCTAATGAAAAACTGTTTTTT.

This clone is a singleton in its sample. The CDR3 DNA reads as TGTGCCACCAGCAGAGATGGAGGGCGGGACACAGATACGCAGTATTTT. Translation gives CATSRDGGRDTDTQYF. The chain recombines TRBV15 with TRBJ2-3; D is possibly TRBD2 (6 bases). Trimming stripped 0 bases from V and 2 bases from J, with 12 bases between. This CDR3 has 16 amino acids. Germline CDR1 is LNHNV and CDR2 is YYDKDF (reference sequence).

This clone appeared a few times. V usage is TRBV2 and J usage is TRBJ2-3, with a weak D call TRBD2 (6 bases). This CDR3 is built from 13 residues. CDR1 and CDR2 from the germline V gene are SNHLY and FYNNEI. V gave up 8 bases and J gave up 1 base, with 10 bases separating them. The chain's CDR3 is CASPGSRTDTQYF. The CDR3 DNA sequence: TGTGCCAGCCCCGGGAGCCGCACAGATACGCAGTATTTT. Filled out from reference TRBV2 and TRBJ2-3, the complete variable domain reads EPEVTQTPSHQVTQMGQEVILRCVPISNHLYFYWYRQILGQKVEFLVSFYNNEISEKSEIFDDQFSVERPDGSNFTLKIRSTKLEDSAMYFCASPGSRTDTQYFGPGTRLTVL.

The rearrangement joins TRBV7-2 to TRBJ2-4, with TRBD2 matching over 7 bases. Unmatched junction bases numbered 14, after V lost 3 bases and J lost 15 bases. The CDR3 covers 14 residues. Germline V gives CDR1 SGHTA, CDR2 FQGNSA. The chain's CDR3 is CASSFAGEGFRSYF. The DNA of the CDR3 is TGTGCCAGCAGCTTCGCGGGGGAAGGGTTTCGGTCGTACTTC. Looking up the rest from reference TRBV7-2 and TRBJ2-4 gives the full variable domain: GAGVSQSPSNKVTEKGKDVELRCDPISGHTALYWYRQSLGQGLEFLIYFQGNSAPDKSGLPSDRFSAERTGGSVSTLTIQRTQQEDSAVYLCASSFAGEGFRSYFGAGTRLSVL.

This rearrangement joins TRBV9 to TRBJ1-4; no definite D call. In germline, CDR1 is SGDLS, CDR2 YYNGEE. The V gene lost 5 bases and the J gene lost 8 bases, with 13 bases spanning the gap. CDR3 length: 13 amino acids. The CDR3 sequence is CASSAGEREKLFF. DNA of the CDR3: TGTGCCAGCAGTGCCGGAGAGCGAGAAAAACTGTTTTTT.

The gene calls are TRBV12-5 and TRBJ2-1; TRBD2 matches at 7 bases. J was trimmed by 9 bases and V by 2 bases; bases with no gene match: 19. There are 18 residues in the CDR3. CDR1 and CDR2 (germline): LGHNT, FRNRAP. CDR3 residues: CASGLPLTSYGMGGEQFF. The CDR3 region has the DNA TGTGCTAGTGGTTTGCCCCTGACTAGCTATGGCATGGGGGGTGAGCAGTTCTTC.